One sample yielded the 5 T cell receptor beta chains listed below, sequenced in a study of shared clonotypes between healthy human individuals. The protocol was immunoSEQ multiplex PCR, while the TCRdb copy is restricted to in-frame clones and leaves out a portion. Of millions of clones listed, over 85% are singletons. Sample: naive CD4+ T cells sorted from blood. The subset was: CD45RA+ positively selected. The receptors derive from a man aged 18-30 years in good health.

CDR3 DNA sequence: TGTGCCAGCAGCTTGAAGGGGGCGGGAGAGACCCAGTACTTC. It is translated as CASSLKGAGETQYF. The chain combines TRBV5-4 with TRBJ2-5; 7 positions match TRBD1. Germline assignment: CDR1 SGHNT and CDR2 YYREEE (reference sequence). The CDR3 contains 14 residues. V dropped 1 base and J dropped 4; count of bases not matched to a gene: 4.

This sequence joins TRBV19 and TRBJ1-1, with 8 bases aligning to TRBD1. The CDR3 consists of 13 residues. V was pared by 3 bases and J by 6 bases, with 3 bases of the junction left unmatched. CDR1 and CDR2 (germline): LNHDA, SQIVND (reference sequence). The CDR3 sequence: CASSMQGAAEAFF. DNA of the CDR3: TGTGCCAGTAGTATGCAGGGGGCGGCTGAAGCTTTCTTT.

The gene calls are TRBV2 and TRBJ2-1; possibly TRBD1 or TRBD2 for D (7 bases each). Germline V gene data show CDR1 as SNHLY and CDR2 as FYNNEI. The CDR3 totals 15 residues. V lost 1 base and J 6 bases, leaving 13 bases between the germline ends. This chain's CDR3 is CASSEVRGGANEQFF. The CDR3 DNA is TGTGCCAGCAGTGAAGTCAGGGGGGGGGCCAATGAGCAGTTCTTC.

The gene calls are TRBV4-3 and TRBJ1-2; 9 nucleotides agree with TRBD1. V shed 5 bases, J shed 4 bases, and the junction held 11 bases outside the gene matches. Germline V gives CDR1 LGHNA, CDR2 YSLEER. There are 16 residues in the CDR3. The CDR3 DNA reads TGCGCCAGCAGCGCTACCTTCTTGGGACAGGGCTATGGCTACACCTTC. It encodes CASSATFLGQGYGYTF.

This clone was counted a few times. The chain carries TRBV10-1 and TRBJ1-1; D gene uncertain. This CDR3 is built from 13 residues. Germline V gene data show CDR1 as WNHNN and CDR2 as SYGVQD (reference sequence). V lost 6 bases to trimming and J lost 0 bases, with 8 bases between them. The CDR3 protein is CASRKDMNTEAFF. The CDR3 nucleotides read TGCGCCAGCAGGAAAGACATGAACACTGAAGCTTTCTTT.